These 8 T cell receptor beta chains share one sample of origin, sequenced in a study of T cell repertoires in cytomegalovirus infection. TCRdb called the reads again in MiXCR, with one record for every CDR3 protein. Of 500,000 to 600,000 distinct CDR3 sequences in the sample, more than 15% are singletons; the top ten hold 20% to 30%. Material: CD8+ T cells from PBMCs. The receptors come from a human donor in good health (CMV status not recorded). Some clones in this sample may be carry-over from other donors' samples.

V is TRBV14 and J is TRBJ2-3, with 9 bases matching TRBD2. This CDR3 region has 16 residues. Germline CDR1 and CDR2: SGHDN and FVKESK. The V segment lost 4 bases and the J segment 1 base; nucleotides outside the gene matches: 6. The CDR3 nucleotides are TGTGCCAGCAGCCTTTTAGCGGGGGCTCGCACAGATACGCAGTATTTT. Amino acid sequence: CASSLLAGARTDTQYF. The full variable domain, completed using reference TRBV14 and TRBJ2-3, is EAGVTQFPSHSVIEKGQTVTLRCDPISGHDNLYWYRRVMGKEIKFLLHFVKESKQDESGMPNNRFLAERTGGTYSTLKVQPAELEDSGVYFCASSLLAGARTDTQYFGPGTRLTVL.

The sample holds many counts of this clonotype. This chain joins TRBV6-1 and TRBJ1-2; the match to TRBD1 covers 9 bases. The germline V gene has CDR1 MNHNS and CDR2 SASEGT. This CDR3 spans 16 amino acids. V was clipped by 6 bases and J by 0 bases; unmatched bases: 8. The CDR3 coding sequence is TGTGCCAGCAGCGCCGGGACAGGGAATTCTAACTATGGCTACACCTTC. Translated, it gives CASSAGTGNSNYGYTF.

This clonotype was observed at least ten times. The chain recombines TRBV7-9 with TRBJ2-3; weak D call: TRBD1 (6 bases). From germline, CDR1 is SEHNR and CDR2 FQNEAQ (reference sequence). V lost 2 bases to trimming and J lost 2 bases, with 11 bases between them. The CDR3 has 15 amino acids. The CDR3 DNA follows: TGTGCCAGCAGCTTAACGGACAGCTACACAGATACGCAGTATTTT. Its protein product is CASSLTDSYTDTQYF. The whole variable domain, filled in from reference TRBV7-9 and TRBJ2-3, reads DTGVSQNPRHKITKRGQNVTFRCDPISEHNRLYWYRQTLGQGPEFLTYFQNEAQLEKSRLLSDRFSAERPKGSFSTLEIQRTEQGDSAMYLCASSLTDSYTDTQYFGPGTRLTVL.

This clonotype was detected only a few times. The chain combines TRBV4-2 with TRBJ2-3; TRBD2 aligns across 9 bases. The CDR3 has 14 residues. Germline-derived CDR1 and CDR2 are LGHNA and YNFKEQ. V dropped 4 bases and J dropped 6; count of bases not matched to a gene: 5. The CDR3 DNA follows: TGTGCCAGCAGCCCCAGCGGGAGGAAGGATACGCAGTATTTT. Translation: CASSPSGRKDTQYF.

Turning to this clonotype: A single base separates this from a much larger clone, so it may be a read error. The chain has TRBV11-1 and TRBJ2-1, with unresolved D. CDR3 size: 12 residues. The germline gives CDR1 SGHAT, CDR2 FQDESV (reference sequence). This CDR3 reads CARSGTYNEQFF. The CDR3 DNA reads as TGTGCCCGCAGTGGCACCTACAATGAGCAGTTCTTC.

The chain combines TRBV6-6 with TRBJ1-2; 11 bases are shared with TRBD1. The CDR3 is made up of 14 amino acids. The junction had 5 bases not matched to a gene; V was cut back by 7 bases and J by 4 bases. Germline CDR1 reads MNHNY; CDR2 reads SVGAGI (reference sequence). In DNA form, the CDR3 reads TGTGCCAGCACCCAGGACAGGGGGCTCTATGGCTACACCTTC. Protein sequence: CASTQDRGLYGYTF.

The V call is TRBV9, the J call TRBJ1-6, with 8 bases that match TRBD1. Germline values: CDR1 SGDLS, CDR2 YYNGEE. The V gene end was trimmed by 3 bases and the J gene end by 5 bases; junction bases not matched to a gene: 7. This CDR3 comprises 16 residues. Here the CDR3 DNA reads TGTGCCAGCAGCGCTGACAGGGGATTCAATAATTCACCCCTCCACTTT. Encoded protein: CASSADRGFNNSPLHF.

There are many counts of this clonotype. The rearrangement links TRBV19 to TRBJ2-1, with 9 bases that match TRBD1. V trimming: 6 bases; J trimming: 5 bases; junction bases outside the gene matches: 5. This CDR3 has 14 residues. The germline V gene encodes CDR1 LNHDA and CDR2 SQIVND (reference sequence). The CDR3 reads CASRTGGPHNEQFF. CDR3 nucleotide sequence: TGTGCCAGTAGGACAGGGGGACCCCACAATGAGCAGTTCTTC.